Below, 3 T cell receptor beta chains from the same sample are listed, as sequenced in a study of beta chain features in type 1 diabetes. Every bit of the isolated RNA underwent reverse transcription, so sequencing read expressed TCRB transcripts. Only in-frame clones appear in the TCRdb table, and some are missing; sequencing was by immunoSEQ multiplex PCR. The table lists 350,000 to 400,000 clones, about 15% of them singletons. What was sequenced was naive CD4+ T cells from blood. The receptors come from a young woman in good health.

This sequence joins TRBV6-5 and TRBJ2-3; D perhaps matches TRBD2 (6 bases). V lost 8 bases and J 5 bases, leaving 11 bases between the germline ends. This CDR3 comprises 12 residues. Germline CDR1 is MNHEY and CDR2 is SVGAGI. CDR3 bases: TGTGCCAGCGGGACCGGGGGAGATACGCAGTATTTT. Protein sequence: CASGTGGDTQYF.

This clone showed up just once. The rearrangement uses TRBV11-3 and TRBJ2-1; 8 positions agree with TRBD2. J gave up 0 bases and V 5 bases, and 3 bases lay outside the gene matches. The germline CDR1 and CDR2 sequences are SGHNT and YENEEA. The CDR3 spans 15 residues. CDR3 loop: CASSPGLASYNEQFF. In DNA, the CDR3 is TGTGCCAGCAGCCCAGGACTAGCCTCCTACAATGAGCAGTTCTTC.

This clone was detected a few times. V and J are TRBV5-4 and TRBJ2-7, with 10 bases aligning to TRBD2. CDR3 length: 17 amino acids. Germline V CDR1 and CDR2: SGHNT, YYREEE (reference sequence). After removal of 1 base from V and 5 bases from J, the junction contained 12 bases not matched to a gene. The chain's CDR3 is CASSLSTLAGVWNEQYF. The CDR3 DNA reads TGTGCCAGCAGCTTGTCCACGCTAGCGGGAGTGTGGAACGAGCAGTACTTC.